A selection of T cell receptor beta chains follows, all from one sample in a study of T cells in Graves' hyperthyroidism and ophthalmopathy. In TCRdb, the multiplex PCR reads were re-called with MiXCR into one record per CDR3 protein. The sample includes roughly 500,000 distinct CDR3 sequences, about 24% of them seen just once. Material for sequencing was blood. The receptors derive from a woman aged 30 to 39 with Graves' ophthalmopathy. The CDR3 runs from the conserved cysteine through the conserved F or W. The order of the fields is V gene, CDR3 protein.

TRBV11-1 CASSPRTGETQYF
TRBV5-1 CASSLGGGIGDRYSYTF
TRBV12-3/TRBV12-4 CASSPGVSGNTIYF
TRBV30 CACTGVPEGNTIYF
TRBV28 CASSLIGSYTEAFF
TRBV4-2 CASGNPDYEQYF
TRBV12-3/TRBV12-4 CASTPGRGSWETQYF
TRBV19 CASSIPGQGYGYTF
TRBV6-1 CASSLAGTGNDQPQHF
TRBV2 CASREGGETQYF
TRBV14 CASSQSSYDSPLHF
TRBV30 CAWSLGNTGELFF
TRBV6-5 CASAVIQGRAYGYTF
TRBV20-1 CSARGLLGSEAFF
TRBV6-1 CASDWTGWTF
TRBV5-1 CASSLRGLSNQPQHF
TRBV6-5 CASSYSLRGLNTGELFF
TRBV6-5 CASSYYDSGVAFF
TRBV7-9 CASSIQGIYEQYF
TRBV7-3 CASSSNRGSNTGELFF
TRBV9 CASSVGASGGAEETQYF
TRBV20-1 CSGWAGTAQETQYF
TRBV20-1 CSARDSLRQGANYGYTF
TRBV28 CASSLGTGLTNEKLFF
TRBV6-2/TRBV6-3 CASKGSSGNTIYF
TRBV7-9 CASSLFQVGNEAFF
TRBV12-3/TRBV12-4 CASSVGRGGTEAFF
TRBV5-1 CASSRGAIWGNEQYF
TRBV18 CASSPLAGKDYGELFF
TRBV2 CASNFPAFF
TRBV9 CASSVAAGKGGLDEQYF
TRBV6-1 CASRSGTGKDYGYTF
TRBV20-1 CSARRTGGTEAFF
TRBV3-1 CASSYYTNLAKNIQYF
TRBV7-9 CASSLEPNQPQHF
TRBV28 CASSLLERTQYF